Described below is a single TCR beta chain sequence and its context. Its antigen is undetermined. Documented treatment: roughly 10-day PBMC culture with coronavirus spike peptide pools or control peptides (ViraFEST assay). These data belong to a study of vaccination and CD4 T cells after COVID-19. V was pared by 2 bases and J by 6 bases, with 13 bases of the junction left unmatched. Germline assignment: CDR1 MDHEN and CDR2 SYDVKM. This CDR3 spans 17 amino acids. Researchers used the Oncomine TCR Beta short-read assay to sequence DNA from cultured CD4+ T cells. TCRdb called the PCR reads again in MiXCR, with one record for every CDR3 protein. The sample lists about 13,000 distinct CDR3 sequences; 55% to 65% were seen once.

This chain joins TRBV28 and TRBJ1-5, with 7 nucleotides matching TRBD1. The sequence came from a human donor who had recovered from COVID-19. Sequenced: CD4+ T cells from blood, cultured in vitro. The CDR3 sequence is CASSLGTASFPSQPQHF. CDR3 DNA: TGTGCCAGCAGTTTAGGGACAGCCTCTTTTCCTAGTCAGCCCCAGCATTTT.